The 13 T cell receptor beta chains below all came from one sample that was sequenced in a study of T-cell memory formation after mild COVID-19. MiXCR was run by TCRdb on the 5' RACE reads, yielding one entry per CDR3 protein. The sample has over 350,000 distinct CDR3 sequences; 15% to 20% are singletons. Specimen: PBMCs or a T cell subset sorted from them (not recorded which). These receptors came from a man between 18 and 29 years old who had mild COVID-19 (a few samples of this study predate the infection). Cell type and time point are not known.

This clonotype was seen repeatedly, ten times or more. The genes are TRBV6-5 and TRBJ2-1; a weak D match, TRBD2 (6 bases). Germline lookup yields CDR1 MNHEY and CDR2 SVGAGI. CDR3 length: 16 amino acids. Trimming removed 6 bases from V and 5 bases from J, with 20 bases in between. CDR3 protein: CASSPGSAQGNNEQFF. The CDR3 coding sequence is TGTGCCAGCAGCCCCGGGAGCGCCCAGGGTAACAATGAGCAGTTCTTC.

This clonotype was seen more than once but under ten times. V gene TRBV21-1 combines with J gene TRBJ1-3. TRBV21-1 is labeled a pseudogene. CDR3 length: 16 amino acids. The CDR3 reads CASSKAPRSSGNTIYF. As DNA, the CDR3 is TGTGCCAGCAGCAAAGCGCCGAGGAGCTCTGGAAACACCATATATTTT.

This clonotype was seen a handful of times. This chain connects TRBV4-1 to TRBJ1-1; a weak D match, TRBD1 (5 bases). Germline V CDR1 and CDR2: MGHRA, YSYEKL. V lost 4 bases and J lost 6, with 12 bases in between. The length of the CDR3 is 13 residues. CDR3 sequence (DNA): TGCGCCAGCAGCCCGTTAGGGGTGGCTGAAGCTTTCTTT. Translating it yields CASSPLGVAEAFF.

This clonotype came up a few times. CDR3 sequence: CASSLKDSNQPQHF. CDR3 sequence (DNA): TGTGCCAGCAGCCTCAAGGATAGCAATCAGCCCCAGCATTTT. The V and J genes are TRBV7-9 and TRBJ1-5; no definite D call. V gave up 5 bases and J gave up 0 bases, with 8 bases separating them. The CDR3 sequence is 14 residues long. Germline V gene data show CDR1 as SEHNR and CDR2 as FQNEAQ (reference sequence).

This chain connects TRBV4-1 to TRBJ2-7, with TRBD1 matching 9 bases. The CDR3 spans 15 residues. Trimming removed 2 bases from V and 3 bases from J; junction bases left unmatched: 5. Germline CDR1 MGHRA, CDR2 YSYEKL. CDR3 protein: CASSQMGQGHYEQYF. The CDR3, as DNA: TGCGCCAGCAGCCAAATGGGACAGGGCCACTACGAGCAGTACTTC.

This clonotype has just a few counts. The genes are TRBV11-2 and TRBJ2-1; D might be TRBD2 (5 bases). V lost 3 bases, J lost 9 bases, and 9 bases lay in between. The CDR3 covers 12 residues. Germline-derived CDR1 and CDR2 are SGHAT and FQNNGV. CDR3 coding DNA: TGTGCCAGCAGCTTCGGAGGTGCTGAGCAGTTCTTC. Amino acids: CASSFGGAEQFF.

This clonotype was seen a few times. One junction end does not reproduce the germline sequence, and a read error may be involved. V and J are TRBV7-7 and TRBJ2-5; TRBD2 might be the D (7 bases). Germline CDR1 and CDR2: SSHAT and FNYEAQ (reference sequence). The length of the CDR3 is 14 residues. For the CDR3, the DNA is TGTGCTAGCAGCTCGCGGGGGCCCCAAGAGACCCAGTACTTC. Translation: CASSSRGPQETQYF.

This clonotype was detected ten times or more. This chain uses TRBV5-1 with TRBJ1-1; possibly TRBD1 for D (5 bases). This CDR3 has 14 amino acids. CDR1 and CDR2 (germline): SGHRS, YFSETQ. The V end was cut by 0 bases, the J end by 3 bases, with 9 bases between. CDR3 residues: CASSLEGKDTEAFF. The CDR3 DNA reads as TGCGCCAGCAGCTTGGAGGGGAAGGACACTGAAGCTTTCTTT.

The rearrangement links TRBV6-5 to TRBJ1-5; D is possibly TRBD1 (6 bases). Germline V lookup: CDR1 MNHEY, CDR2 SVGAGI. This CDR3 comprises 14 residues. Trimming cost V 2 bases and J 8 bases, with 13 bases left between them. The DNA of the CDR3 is TGTGCCAGCAGTTACCGACCGCACAGGGAGCCCCAGCATTTT. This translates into CASSYRPHREPQHF.

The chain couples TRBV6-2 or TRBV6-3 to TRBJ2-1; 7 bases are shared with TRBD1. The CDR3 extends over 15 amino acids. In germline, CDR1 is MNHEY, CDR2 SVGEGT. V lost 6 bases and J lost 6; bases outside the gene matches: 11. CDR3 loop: CASRQGGQSPNEQFF. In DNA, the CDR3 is TGTGCCAGCAGGCAAGGGGGACAGAGCCCCAATGAGCAGTTCTTC.

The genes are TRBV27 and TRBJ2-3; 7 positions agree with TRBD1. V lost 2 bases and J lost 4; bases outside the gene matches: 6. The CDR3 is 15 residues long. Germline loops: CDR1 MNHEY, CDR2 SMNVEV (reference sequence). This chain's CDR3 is CASSLGTEGPDTQYF. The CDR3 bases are TGTGCCAGCAGTTTAGGGACAGAGGGTCCAGATACGCAGTATTTT.

The DNA of the CDR3 is TGTGCCAGCAGCTCGACAGGGGGATACACAGATACGCAGTATTTT. Encoded protein: CASSSTGGYTDTQYF. The chain couples TRBV7-9 to TRBJ2-3; 9 bases fit TRBD1. Germline-derived CDR1 and CDR2 are SEHNR and FQNEAQ (reference sequence). J lost 2 bases, V lost 4 bases, and 4 bases had no gene match. The CDR3 runs to 15 residues.

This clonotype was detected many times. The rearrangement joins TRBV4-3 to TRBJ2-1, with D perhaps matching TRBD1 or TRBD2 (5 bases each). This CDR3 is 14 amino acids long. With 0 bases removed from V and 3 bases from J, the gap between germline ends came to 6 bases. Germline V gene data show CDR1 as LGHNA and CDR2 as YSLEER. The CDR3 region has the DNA TGCGCCAGCAGCCAAGATGGGGGCTACAATGAGCAGTTCTTC. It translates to CASSQDGGYNEQFF.